These 26 T cell receptor beta chains were sequenced from one sample in a study of beta chain features in type 1 diabetes. Investigators reverse transcribed all isolated RNA, so they sequenced expressed TCRB transcripts. Using immunoSEQ multiplex PCR, the repertoire was profiled, and TCRdb retains in-frame clones only, with some absent. The sample gives hundreds of thousands of clones, roughly 15% of which show up once; approximately 0.099% is in the top ten. Sequences were obtained from naive CD4+ T cells from blood. Source of these receptors: a man aged 18-30 years in good health.

This CDR3 reads CASSLAGRKNTEAFF. The CDR3 DNA follows: TGTGCCAGCAGCTTAGCAGGCAGGAAGAACACTGAAGCTTTCTTT. The J gene is TRBJ1-1, the V gene TRBV7-9; D gene unclear. Germline V gene sequence: CDR1 SEHNR, CDR2 FQNEAQ (reference sequence). This CDR3 spans 15 amino acids. The V end lost 0 bases, the J end lost 1 base, and 9 bases lay between the germline ends.

This clone was counted only a few times. The chain joins TRBV9 to TRBJ2-5; 8 bases line up with TRBD2. The CDR3 runs to 16 residues. The germline gives CDR1 SGDLS, CDR2 YYNGEE. J gave up 5 bases and V 1 base, and 10 bases lay outside the gene matches. The CDR3 DNA is TGTGCCAGCAGCGTAACCCCGGGACTAGGTGTGGAGACCCAGTACTTC. This codes for CASSVTPGLGVETQYF.

A few counts support this clone. The genes are TRBV18 and TRBJ2-5; 8 bases match TRBD1. Germline CDR1 is KGHSH and CDR2 is LQKENI. J gave up 4 bases and V 2 bases, and 6 bases lay outside the gene matches. This CDR3 is built from 15 residues. The CDR3 DNA reads TGTGCCAGCTCACCAACACAGGGGACAGGAGAGACCCAGTACTTC. This codes for CASSPTQGTGETQYF. Drawing the rest from reference TRBV18 and TRBJ2-5, the complete variable domain is NAGVMQNPRHLVRRRGQEARLRCSPMKGHSHVYWYRQLPEEGLKFMVYLQKENIIDESGMPKERFSAEFPKEGPSILRIQQVVRGDSAAYFCASSPTQGTGETQYFGPGTRLLVL.

The table lists this clone with a few counts. The chain links TRBV7-2 to TRBJ1-1; D perhaps matches TRBD1 (5 bases). The CDR3 is 14 residues long. V was trimmed by 7 bases and J by 0 bases, leaving 12 bases between them. Germline V gene data show CDR1 as SGHTA and CDR2 as FQGNSA. DNA for the CDR3: TGTGCCAGCACTTGGCGACAGTTGAACACTGAAGCTTTCTTT. Translated, it gives CASTWRQLNTEAFF.

A few counts support this clone. The sample has other DNA sequences that encode this CDR3 too. The rearrangement links TRBV7-2 to TRBJ1-2; 8 positions agree with TRBD1. CDR3 length: 16 residues. Germline loops: CDR1 SGHTA, CDR2 FQGNSA. Trimming removed 0 bases from V and 5 bases from J; junction bases left unmatched: 8. The CDR3, as DNA: TGTGCCAGCAGCTTAGCGGGTACAGGGGGGTCTTATGGCTACACCTTC. Its protein is CASSLAGTGGSYGYTF.

The CDR3, as DNA: TGTGCCAGCAGCCCCGGACAGCGAAACCCTTATGGCTACACCTTC. It is translated as CASSPGQRNPYGYTF. The chain links TRBV7-6 to TRBJ1-2; weak D call: TRBD1 (6 bases). Trimming took off 5 bases at V and 5 bases at J, with 18 bases between the two ends. CDR3 length: 15 amino acids. CDR1 is SGHVS and CDR2 is FNYEAQ in the germline V gene.

This clone was seen more than once but under ten times. V usage is TRBV15 and J usage is TRBJ1-3, with 9 bases identical to TRBD1. Per the germline V gene, CDR1 is LNHNV and CDR2 is YYDKDF (reference sequence). The CDR3 loop spans 13 amino acids. V was pared by 9 bases and J by 4 bases, with 4 bases of the junction left unmatched. The CDR3 protein is CATRTGDGNTIYF. CDR3 in DNA: TGTGCCACGCGGACAGGGGACGGAAACACCATATATTTT.

This clone occurred many times. The genes are TRBV7-2 and TRBJ2-1; D not certain. V was cut by 3 bases and J by 5 bases, with 2 bases left in between. This CDR3 is built from 11 residues. CDR1 and CDR2 from the germline V gene are SGHTA and FQGNSA. The CDR3 region is CASSFDNEQFF. CDR3 nucleotide sequence: TGTGCCAGCAGCTTCGACAATGAGCAGTTCTTC.

The V gene is TRBV2, the J gene TRBJ2-5; 7 nucleotides agree with TRBD2. V lost 6 bases and J lost 2; bases outside the gene matches: 6. This CDR3 is 14 amino acids long. Germline values: CDR1 SNHLY, CDR2 FYNNEI. In DNA form, the CDR3 reads TGTGCCAGCAGACTTCGGGGGGTTCAAGAGACCCAGTACTTC. Protein: CASRLRGVQETQYF.

The rearrangement links TRBV7-9 to TRBJ2-5; no definite D call. This CDR3 comprises 14 residues. Germline V gene lookup returns CDR1 SEHNR and CDR2 FQNEAQ (reference sequence). The V and J ends lost 1 base and 5 bases respectively, with 11 bases between them. The CDR3 is CASSLVAARETQYF. For the CDR3, the DNA is TGTGCCAGCAGCTTAGTTGCGGCGAGGGAGACCCAGTACTTC.

The V gene is TRBV28, the J gene TRBJ2-3; 8 bases fit TRBD1. V dropped 4 bases and J dropped 3; count of bases not matched to a gene: 6. The CDR3 length is 15 residues. Germline-derived CDR1 and CDR2 are MDHEN and SYDVKM. As DNA, the CDR3 is TGTGCCAGCAGTTACGCGACAGGGGCAACAGATACGCAGTATTTT. Its protein product is CASSYATGATDTQYF.

The chain carries TRBV29-1 and TRBJ2-1; possibly TRBD2 for D (6 bases). The V gene lost 0 bases and the J gene lost 5 bases, with 11 bases spanning the gap. CDR1 is SQVTM and CDR2 is ANQGSEA in the germline V gene. This CDR3 is 14 amino acids long. The CDR3 DNA follows: TGCAGCGTTGAAGACCGGGGCGGGGACAATGAGCAGTTCTTC. Translating gives CSVEDRGGDNEQFF.

The V gene is TRBV6-5, the J gene TRBJ2-3; D is unclear. The CDR3 extends over 16 amino acids. Germline loops: CDR1 MNHEY, CDR2 SVGAGI. Trimming cost V 0 bases and J 2 bases, with 12 bases left between them. The CDR3 DNA sequence: TGTGCCAGCAGTTACTCAGGCAGGATCTCCACAGATACGCAGTATTTT. It specifies CASSYSGRISTDTQYF.

The genes are TRBV5-1 and TRBJ1-1; a weak D match, TRBD1 (5 bases). Germline CDR1 reads SGHRS; CDR2 reads YFSETQ. V lost 4 bases, J lost 5 bases, and 9 bases lay in between. CDR3 length equals 12 residues. The CDR3 coding sequence is TGCGCCAGCAGCCGGGGCAGGACTGAAGCTTTCTTT. Its translation is CASSRGRTEAFF.

The sample holds a few counts of this clone. A read error may produce the germline difference seen at one junction end. This chain joins TRBV4-2 and TRBJ2-2; D possibly uses TRBD1 or TRBD2 (5 bases each). Germline CDR1 is LGHNA and CDR2 is YNFKEQ. This CDR3 contains 15 residues. The CDR3 here is CASSQEWGSPGELFF. CDR3 coding DNA: TGTGCCAGCAGCCAAGAATGGGGGTCCCCCGGAGAGCTGTTTTTT.

The gene calls are TRBV30 and TRBJ1-2; D is possibly TRBD1 (5 bases). V lost 0 bases, J lost 12 bases, and 17 bases lay in between. Germline V gives CDR1 GTSNPN, CDR2 SVGIG (reference sequence). The CDR3 contains 13 residues. In DNA, the CDR3 is TGTGCCTGGAGTGTCGGGTCCCGGGGGATACACACCTTC. Translated, it gives CAWSVGSRGIHTF. Looking up the rest from reference TRBV30 and TRBJ1-2 gives the full variable domain: SQTIHQWPATLVQPVGSPLSLECTVEGTSNPNLYWYRQAAGRGLQLLFYSVGIGQISSEVPQNLSASRPQDRQFILSSKKLLLSDSGFYLCAWSVGSRGIHTFGSGTRLTVV.

There are a few counts of this clone. The rearrangement uses TRBV12-5 and TRBJ2-1; perhaps TRBD2 as D (5 bases). Germline V CDR1 and CDR2: LGHNT, FRNRAP. The V end lost 1 base, the J end lost 4 bases, and 17 bases lay between the germline ends. This CDR3 region has 17 residues. CDR3 loop: CASGLGTGNYVYNEQFF. As DNA, the CDR3 is TGTGCTAGTGGTTTGGGGACGGGGAATTATGTATACAATGAGCAGTTCTTC.

This chain joins TRBV4-3 and TRBJ2-7; D unresolved. The V gene's germline CDR1 is LGHNA and CDR2 YSLEER. Trimming shortened V by 1 base and J by 3 bases, and 13 bases separated the two germline ends. The CDR3 length is 15 residues. CDR3 in DNA: TGCGCCAGCAGCCAAGTTCAGGCACTTGACTACGAGCAGTACTTC. Translated, it gives CASSQVQALDYEQYF.

V is TRBV27 and J is TRBJ2-6, with D perhaps TRBD2 (6 bases). The CDR3 is 18 amino acids. Looked up from germline, CDR1 is MNHEY and CDR2 is SMNVEV (reference sequence). Trimming took off 2 bases at V and 0 bases at J, with 14 bases between the two ends. The CDR3 protein is CASSLNGRQYSGANVLTF. The CDR3 DNA reads TGTGCCAGCAGTTTAAATGGGAGGCAGTACTCTGGGGCCAACGTCCTGACTTTC.

The chain joins TRBV6-5 to TRBJ2-2; 8 bases match TRBD1. V was clipped by 6 bases and J by 6 bases; unmatched bases: 9. There are 15 residues in the CDR3. Germline V lookup: CDR1 MNHEY, CDR2 SVGAGI. DNA of the CDR3: TGTGCCAGCAGCCTACAGGGGGGATCGGCCGGGGAGCTGTTTTTT. Translation: CASSLQGGSAGELFF.

This chain's CDR3 is CASRSGYSGRSTDTQYF. CDR3 coding DNA: TGTGCCAGCAGGTCGGGCTATAGCGGGAGATCGACAGATACGCAGTATTTT. The rearrangement links TRBV5-6 to TRBJ2-3; 9 nucleotides match TRBD2. The CDR3 has 17 residues. Per germline, CDR1 SGHDT and CDR2 YYEEEE. Trimming took 5 bases from V and 3 from J; bases not matched to a gene: 13.

This clone has more than one count but fewer than ten. This rearrangement joins TRBV5-8 to TRBJ2-3, with 7 bases lining up with TRBD2. With V trimmed by 1 base and J by 2 bases, 7 bases remained unmatched. Germline V gene sequence: CDR1 SGHTS, CDR2 YDEGEE. The CDR3 loop spans 16 amino acids. The CDR3 bases are TGTGCCAGCAGCTTGCTGGGCGGGGGTTTCACAGATACGCAGTATTTT. It encodes CASSLLGGGFTDTQYF. Full variable domain (remainder filled in from reference TRBV5-8 and TRBJ2-3): EAGVTQSPTHLIKTRGQQATLRCSPISGHTSVYWYQQALGLGLQFLLWYDEGEERNRGNFPPRFSGRQFPNYSSELNVNALELEDSALYLCASSLLGGGFTDTQYFGPGTRLTVL.

This clone turned up a few times. The gene calls are TRBV2 and TRBJ1-1; no reliable D call. Germline CDR1 is SNHLY and CDR2 is FYNNEI. Trimming shortened V by 0 bases and J by 11 bases, and 10 bases separated the two germline ends. This CDR3 has 12 residues. CDR3 amino acids: CASSEAYVAAFF. CDR3 bases: TGTGCCAGCAGTGAAGCTTATGTAGCGGCTTTCTTT. The full variable domain, rest sourced from reference TRBV2 and TRBJ1-1, is EPEVTQTPSHQVTQMGQEVILRCVPISNHLYFYWYRQILGQKVEFLVSFYNNEISEKSEIFDDQFSVERPDGSNFTLKIRSTKLEDSAMYFCASSEAYVAAFFGQGTRLTVV.

V and J are TRBV7-9 and TRBJ2-7; no reliable D call. There are 13 residues in the CDR3. Trimming pared 2 bases from V and 0 bases from J, leaving 5 bases between. Germline CDR1 and CDR2: SEHNR and FQNEAQ (reference sequence). This CDR3 reads CASSLIASYEQYF. For the CDR3, the DNA is TGTGCCAGCAGCTTAATCGCCTCCTACGAGCAGTACTTC.

V gene TRBV5-4 combines with J gene TRBJ1-6; D is uncertain. Trimming removed 1 base from V and 7 bases from J, with 9 bases in between. This CDR3 is built from 14 residues. From germline, CDR1 is SGHNT and CDR2 YYREEE (reference sequence). Here the CDR3 reads CASSLLVANSPLHF. Written as DNA, the CDR3 is TGTGCCAGCAGCTTGCTCGTCGCGAATTCACCCCTCCACTTT.

This clone showed up just once. The chain combines TRBV7-2 with TRBJ2-1; 9 bases are shared with TRBD1. Germline assignment: CDR1 SGHTA and CDR2 FQGNSA. V shed 4 bases and J 8 bases; nucleotides not matched to a gene: 15. The CDR3 contains 17 residues. As DNA, the CDR3 is TGTGCCAGCAGCTCGCTTAGGCCGGGACAGGGCGCGGATGAGCAGTTCTTC. Translated: CASSSLRPGQGADEQFF. Based on the CDR3 plus reference TRBV7-2 and TRBJ2-1, the full variable domain is GAGVSQSPSNKVTEKGKDVELRCDPISGHTALYWYRQSLGQGLEFLIYFQGNSAPDKSGLPSDRFSAERTGGSVSTLTIQRTQQEDSAVYLCASSSLRPGQGADEQFFGPGTRLTVL.